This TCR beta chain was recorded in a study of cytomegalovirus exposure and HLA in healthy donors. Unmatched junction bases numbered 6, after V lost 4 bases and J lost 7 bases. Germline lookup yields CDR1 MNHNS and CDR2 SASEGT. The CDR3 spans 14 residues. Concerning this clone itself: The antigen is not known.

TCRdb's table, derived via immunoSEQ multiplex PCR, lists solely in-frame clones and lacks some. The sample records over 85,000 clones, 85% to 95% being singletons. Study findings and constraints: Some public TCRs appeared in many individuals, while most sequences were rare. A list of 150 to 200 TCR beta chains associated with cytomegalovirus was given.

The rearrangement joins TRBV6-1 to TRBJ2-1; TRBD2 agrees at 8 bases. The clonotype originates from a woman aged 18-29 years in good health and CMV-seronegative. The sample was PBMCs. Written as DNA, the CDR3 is TGTGCCAGCAGTGTCCTGCGGGGGGATAATGAGCAGTTCTTC. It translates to CASSVLRGDNEQFF.